This record concerns one T cell receptor beta chain sequence. The sample comes from a study of control samples from healthy donors and cancer patients. Method: immunoSEQ multiplex PCR; TCRdb's copy keeps in-frame clones and lacks some. Seen here are some 65,000 clones, over 65% observed once, and the top ten hold about 3.1%. Trimming removed 3 bases at V and 4 bases at J, with 18 bases between. The CDR3 runs 15 residues. Germline V gene lookup returns CDR1 GTSNPN and CDR2 SVGIG (reference sequence). The sample taken for sequencing was PBMCs. This chain uses TRBV30 with TRBJ1-1; TRBD1 might be the D (5 bases). This receptor was obtained from a woman in her fifties or sixties with lung cancer. CDR3 nucleotide sequence: TGTGCCTGGAGACAGGCATGGGGGGGGAGCACTGAAGCTTTCTTT. Translation: CAWRQAWGGSTEAFF.